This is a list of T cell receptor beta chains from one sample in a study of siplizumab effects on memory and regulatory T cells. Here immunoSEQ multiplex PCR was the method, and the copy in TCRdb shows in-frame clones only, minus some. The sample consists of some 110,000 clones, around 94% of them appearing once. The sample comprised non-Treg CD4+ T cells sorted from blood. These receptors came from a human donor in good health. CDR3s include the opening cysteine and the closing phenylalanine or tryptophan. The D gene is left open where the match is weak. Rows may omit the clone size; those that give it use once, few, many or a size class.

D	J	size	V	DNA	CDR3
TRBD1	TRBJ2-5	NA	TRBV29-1	TGCAGCGCTCCCACCCGACAGGGCCTCCAAGAGACCCAGTACTTC	CSAPTRQGLQETQYF
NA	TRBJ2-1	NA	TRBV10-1	TGCGCCAGCAGTCCTAGCCTCTCCTACAATGAGCAGTTCTTC	CASSPSLSYNEQFF
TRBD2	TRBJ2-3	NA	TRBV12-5	TGTGCTAGTGGTTCCGGACTAGCGGGTTCCACAGATACGCAGTATTTT	CASGSGLAGSTDTQYF
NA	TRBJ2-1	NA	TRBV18	TGTGCCAGCTCACCTTGGGACTCCTCGAATGAGCAGTTCTTC	CASSPWDSSNEQFF
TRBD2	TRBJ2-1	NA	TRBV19	TGTGCCAGTAGGCCGGGCGGGAGGGGGGCCTACAATGAGCAGTTCTTC	CASRPGGRGAYNEQFF
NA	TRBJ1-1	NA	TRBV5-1	TGCGCCAGCAGCTTGGGGACGGGGGGCCGGGCTGAAGCTTTCTTT	CASSLGTGGRAEAFF
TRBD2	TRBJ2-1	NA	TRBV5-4	TGTGCCAGCAGCATGTCCGGGACTAGAGGCTTCTTC	CASSMSGTRGFF
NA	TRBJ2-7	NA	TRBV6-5	TGTGCCAGCACCTCCTCCTACGAGCAGTACTTC	CASTSSYEQYF
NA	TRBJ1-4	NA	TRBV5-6	TGTGCCAGCAGCTTACAGGGCATACTTAATGAAAAACTGTTTTTT	CASSLQGILNEKLFF
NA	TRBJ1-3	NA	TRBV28	TGTGCCAGCAGTTCTCCGGGCCTATCCCCTTCTGGAAACACCATATATTTT	CASSSPGLSPSGNTIYF
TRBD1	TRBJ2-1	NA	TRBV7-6	TGTGCCAGCAGCCCCACGGGACAGGGAAACAATGAGCAGTTCTTC	CASSPTGQGNNEQFF
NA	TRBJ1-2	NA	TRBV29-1	TGCAGCTGTTCGTCGCGGGGGAAGGGCGACTATGGCTACACCTTC	CSCSSRGKGDYGYTF
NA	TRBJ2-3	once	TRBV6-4	TGTGCCAGCAGTGGTGGCCCCGGCGGCACAGATACGCAGTATTTT	CASSGGPGGTDTQYF
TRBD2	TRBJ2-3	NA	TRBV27	TGTGCCAGCAGTTCCGCGGGAGGGGTCACAGATACGCAGTATTTT	CASSSAGGVTDTQYF
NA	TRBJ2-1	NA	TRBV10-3	TGTGCCATCAGTGGCCTGGGCGTGGACTACAATGAGCAGTTCTTC	CAISGLGVDYNEQFF
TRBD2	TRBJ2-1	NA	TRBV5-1	TGCGCCAGCAGCTTGGGTACTAGCGGGAGAGTATATGAGCAGTTCTTC	CASSLGTSGRVYEQFF
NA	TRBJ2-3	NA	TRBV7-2	TGTGCCAGCAGCTGGACTATTGAAGATACGCAGTATTTT	CASSWTIEDTQYF
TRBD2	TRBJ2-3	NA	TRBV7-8	TGTGCCAGCAGCACGGGACTAGCGGGGCCCACAGATACGCAGTATTTT	CASSTGLAGPTDTQYF
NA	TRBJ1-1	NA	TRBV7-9	TGTGCCAGCATCCCAACACGGGGGCGGAACACTGAAGCTTTCTTT	CASIPTRGRNTEAFF
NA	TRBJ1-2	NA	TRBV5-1	TGCGCCAGCAGTCCTAGGAACGGCCACGCGGGAGGCTACACCTTC	CASSPRNGHAGGYTF
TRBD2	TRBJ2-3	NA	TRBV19	TGTGCCAGTAGTATAGAGCCCCCCTCTAGCGGAGATACGCAGTATTTT	CASSIEPPSSGDTQYF
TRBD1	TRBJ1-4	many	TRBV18	TGTGCCAGCTCACCACGGGACAGCAAACGGAATGAAAAACTGTTTTTT	CASSPRDSKRNEKLFF
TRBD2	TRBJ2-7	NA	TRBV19	TGTGCCAGTACCCCTAGCGGGAGCTTTTACGAGCAGTACTTC	CASTPSGSFYEQYF
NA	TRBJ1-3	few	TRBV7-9	TGTGCCAGCAGCTCACAGGGAACTGGAAACACCATATATTTT	CASSSQGTGNTIYF
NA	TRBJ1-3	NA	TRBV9	TGTGCCAGCAGCGTCACAGGGCTAGGTACTGGAAACACCATATATTTT	CASSVTGLGTGNTIYF
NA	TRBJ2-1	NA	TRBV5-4	TGTGCCAGCAGCTTGGCGGGGTTATCCCCCAATGAGCAGTTCTTC	CASSLAGLSPNEQFF
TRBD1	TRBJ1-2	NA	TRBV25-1	TGTGCCAGCATGTCGACAGGGGGACCGAATGGCTACACCTTC	CASMSTGGPNGYTF
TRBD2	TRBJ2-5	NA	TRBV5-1	TGCGCCAGCAGCTTGGAGGGACTAGAAGGTGAGACCCAGTACTTC	CASSLEGLEGETQYF
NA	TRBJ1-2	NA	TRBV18	TGTGCCAGCTCACGGGAACAGATACTCTATGGCTACACCTTC	CASSREQILYGYTF
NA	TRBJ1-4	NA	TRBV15	TGTGCCACCAGAGCGCCCAGCGGAGCTAATGAAAAACTGTTTTTT	CATRAPSGANEKLFF
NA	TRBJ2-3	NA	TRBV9	TGTGCCAGCAGCGTAAGTGGGGGCAGCACAGATACGCAGTATTTT	CASSVSGGSTDTQYF
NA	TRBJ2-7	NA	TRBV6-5	TGTGCCAGCAGTGGAAGGTCGGGCTACGAGCAGTACTTC	CASSGRSGYEQYF
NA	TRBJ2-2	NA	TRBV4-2	TGTGCCAGCAGCCAAGATGGGGGCGGGAGCGCCGGGGAGCTGTTTTTT	CASSQDGGGSAGELFF
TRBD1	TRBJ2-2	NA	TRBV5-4	TGTGCCAGCAGCGTGGGACAGACCTTTTACACCGGGGAGCTGTTTTTT	CASSVGQTFYTGELFF
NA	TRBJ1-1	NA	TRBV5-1	TGCGCCAGCAGCTCGCGAGCGAACCTGAACACTGAAGCTTTCTTT	CASSSRANLNTEAFF
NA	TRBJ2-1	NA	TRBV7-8	TGTGCCAGCAGCTTATTTGGGGGCGGGACTCTCAATGAGCAGTTCTTC	CASSLFGGGTLNEQFF
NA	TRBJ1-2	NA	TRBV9	TGTGCCAGCAGCCGTGCCCTCCAAGTCAGCGGCTACACCTTC	CASSRALQVSGYTF
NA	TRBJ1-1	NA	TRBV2	TGTGCCAGCCTGTCGAATGGGGGGACTGAAGCTTTCTTT	CASLSNGGTEAFF
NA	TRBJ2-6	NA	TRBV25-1	TGTGCCAGCAGTGAATCGGGACAAAGCTCTGGGGCCAACGTCCTGACTTTC	CASSESGQSSGANVLTF
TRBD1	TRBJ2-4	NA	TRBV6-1	TGTGCCAGCAGTGACAGGGGGTTGATGGACATTCAGTACTTC	CASSDRGLMDIQYF
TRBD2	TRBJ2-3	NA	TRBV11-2	TGTGCCAGCAGCTCCCGACCGGGACTAGCTTCCACAGATACGCAGTATTTT	CASSSRPGLASTDTQYF
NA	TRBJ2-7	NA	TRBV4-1	TGCGCCAGCAGCCAAGGCTCGGCCCTGAGGGAGCAGTACTTC	CASSQGSALREQYF
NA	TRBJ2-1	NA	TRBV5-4	TGTGCCAGCAGCATGGAGCGGGAGCAGTTCTTC	CASSMEREQFF
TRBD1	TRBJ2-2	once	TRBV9	TGTGCCAGCAGCCCTCACCCAGGGACAGGGGAGTTGTGGGGGGAGCTGTTTTTT	CASSPHPGTGELWGELFF
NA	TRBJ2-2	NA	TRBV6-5	TGTGCCAGCCAGAGGGCGGGGGCGGCCGGGGAGCTGTTTTTT	CASQRAGAAGELFF
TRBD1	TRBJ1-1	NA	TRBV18	TGTGCCAGCTCACCCCAGACAGGGTGGACTGAAGCTTTCTTT	CASSPQTGWTEAFF
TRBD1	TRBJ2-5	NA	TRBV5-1	TGCGCCAGCGGCTCGAGGGGGCTTGAAGAGACCCAGTACTTC	CASGSRGLEETQYF
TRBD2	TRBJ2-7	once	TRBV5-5	TGTGCCAGCAGCTTGAATAGGGATACTAGCGGCTCCTACGAGCAGTACTTC	CASSLNRDTSGSYEQYF
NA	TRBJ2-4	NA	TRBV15	TGTGCCACCAGCAGAGAGTTAAGGACGGTACTAGCCAAAAACATTCAGTACTTC	CATSRELRTVLAKNIQYF
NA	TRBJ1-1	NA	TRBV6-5	TGTGCCAGCAGTAAACAGGTGAACACTGAAGCTTTCTTT	CASSKQVNTEAFF
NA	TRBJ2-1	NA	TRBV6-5	TGTGCCAGCAGTTCCCTGAATAGGGGGGCCGATGAGCAGTTCTTC	CASSSLNRGADEQFF
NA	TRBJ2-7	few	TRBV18	TGTGCCAGCTCGCGGGACAGCTCCTACGAGCAGTACTTC	CASSRDSSYEQYF
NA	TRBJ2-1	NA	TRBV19	TGTGCCAGTAGTATAGATCGTCTAGCGCAAGAACCGCCCTACAATGAGCAGTTCTTC	CASSIDRLAQEPPYNEQFF
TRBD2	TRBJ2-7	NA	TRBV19	TGTGCCAGTACGGGGAGGGAGGGCGTCGACGAGCAGTACTTC	CASTGREGVDEQYF
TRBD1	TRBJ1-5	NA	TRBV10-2	TGCGCCAGCAGTGAGTCGTACAGGGGACCCGCGGAGCCCCAGCATTTT	CASSESYRGPAEPQHF
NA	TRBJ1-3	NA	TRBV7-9	TGTGCCAGCAGCGATAGCCCAACAGGGAGGGCTGGAAACACCATATATTTT	CASSDSPTGRAGNTIYF
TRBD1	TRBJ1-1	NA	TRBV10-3	TGTGCCATCAGCGGACAGGCGGGGAGCACTGAAGCTTTCTTT	CAISGQAGSTEAFF
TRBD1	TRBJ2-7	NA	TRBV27	TGTGCCAGCAGGCTGACAGGGGGCCTTGCTGGGCAGTACTTC	CASRLTGGLAGQYF
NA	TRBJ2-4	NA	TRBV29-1	TGCAGCGTTGTATACGGCTACGGGGCCAAAAACATTCAGTACTTC	CSVVYGYGAKNIQYF
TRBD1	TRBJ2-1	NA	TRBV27	TGTGCCAGCTCAACAGGGGATGAGCAGTTCTTC	CASSTGDEQFF